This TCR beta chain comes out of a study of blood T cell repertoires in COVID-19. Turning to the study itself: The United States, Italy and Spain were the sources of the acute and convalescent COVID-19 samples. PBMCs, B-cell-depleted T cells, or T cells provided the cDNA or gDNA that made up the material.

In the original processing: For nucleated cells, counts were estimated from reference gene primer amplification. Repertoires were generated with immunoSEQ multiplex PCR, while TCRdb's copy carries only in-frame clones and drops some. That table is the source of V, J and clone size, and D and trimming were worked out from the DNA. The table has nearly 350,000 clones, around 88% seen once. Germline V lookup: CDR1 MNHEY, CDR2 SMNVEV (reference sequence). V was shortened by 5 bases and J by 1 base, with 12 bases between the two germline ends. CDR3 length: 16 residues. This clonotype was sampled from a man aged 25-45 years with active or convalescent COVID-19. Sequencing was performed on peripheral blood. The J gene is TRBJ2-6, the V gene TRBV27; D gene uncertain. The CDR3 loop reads CASSPYDTSGANVLTF. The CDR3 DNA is TGTGCCAGCAGTCCCTACGACACTTCTGGGGCCAACGTCCTGACTTTC. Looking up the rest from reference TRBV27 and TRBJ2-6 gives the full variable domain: EAQVTQNPRYLITVTGKKLTVTCSQNMNHEYMSWYRQDPGLGLRQIYYSMNVEVTDKGDVPEGYKVSRKEKRNFPLILESPSPNQTSLYFCASSPYDTSGANVLTFGAGSRLTVL.